A selection of T cell receptor beta chains follows, all from one sample in a study of cytomegalovirus exposure and HLA in healthy donors. Sequencing used immunoSEQ multiplex PCR; TCRdb keeps in-frame clones, though not all of them. Found here are approximately 120,000 clones, about three quarters of them singletons; the top ten hold roughly 1.1%. Sequenced sample: PBMCs. These receptors were obtained from a woman aged 25 to 39 in good health and CMV-seronegative. CDR3s include the opening cysteine and the closing phenylalanine or tryptophan. The order of the fields is J gene, CDR3 length, V gene, CDR3 protein.

TRBJ1-6 | 14 | TRBV6-6 | CASTPAGGKGPLHF
TRBJ2-3 | 14 | TRBV4-1 | CASSHRDTTDTQYF
TRBJ2-2 | 14 | TRBV5-1 | CASSRTLNTGELFF
TRBJ2-5 | 15 | TRBV6-1 | CASSEIWGVIETQYF
TRBJ1-1 | 14 | TRBV5-5 | CASSLVQLNTEAFF
TRBJ2-1 | 17 | TRBV7-3 | CASSPTGTSGSVNEQFF
TRBJ2-1 | 15 | TRBV18 | CASSRSVAGYNEQFF
TRBJ1-1 | 16 | TRBV4-1 | CASSQGQREDGFKAFF
TRBJ2-2 | 16 | TRBV5-1 | CASSWTSGTNTGELFF
TRBJ2-7 | 14 | TRBV13 | CASSLFGGAVEQYF
TRBJ1-1 | 13 | TRBV9 | CASSVGGSTEAFF
TRBJ2-1 | 14 | TRBV28 | CASSQAGLHNEQFF
TRBJ2-5 | 11 | TRBV5-1 | CASTYGGTQYF
TRBJ2-5 | 14 | TRBV11-2 | CASSLEQFQETQYF
TRBJ1-6 | 14 | TRBV15 | CATSRGQGGSPLHF
TRBJ2-1 | 14 | TRBV5-5 | CASSGTSSAYEQFF
TRBJ1-1 | 15 | TRBV5-1 | CASSLAATRNTEAFF
TRBJ1-2 | 13 | TRBV6-5 | CASSYSGSYGYTF
TRBJ2-1 | 15 | TRBV9 | CASSVEGVTYNEQFF
TRBJ1-5 | 15 | TRBV30 | CAWSMAGPSNQPQHF
TRBJ2-7 | 14 | TRBV7-9 | CSSSFSHSSYEQYF
TRBJ2-1 | 13 | TRBV29-1 | CSVVPTSGREQFF
TRBJ2-5 | 18 | TRBV5-1 | CASSPRLAGGPGYETQYF
TRBJ2-2 | 14 | TRBV5-1 | CASSLNRVTGELFF
TRBJ2-7 | 12 | TRBV7-9 | CASSLDGDEQYF
TRBJ1-2 | 16 | TRBV6-6 | CASSYFRGGARDGYTF
TRBJ1-2 | 15 | TRBV23-1 | CASRNSGGARYGYTF
TRBJ2-1 | 18 | TRBV10-2 | CASSWGRSGRASYNEQFF
TRBJ1-3 | 15 | TRBV5-4 | CASSSTGAGGNTIYF
TRBJ1-1 | 13 | TRBV5-1 | CASTLGQGTEAFF
TRBJ1-2 | 12 | TRBV5-6 | CASSWDRAGYTF
TRBJ2-3 | 15 | TRBV6-5 | CASSLSRASTDTQYF
TRBJ1-1 | 13 | TRBV27 | CASSGQLNTEAFF
TRBJ2-7 | 16 | TRBV21-1 | CASSKAPRGQVYEQYF
TRBJ2-2 | 16 | TRBV5-4 | CASKPGTSGKTGELFF
TRBJ2-3 | 13 | TRBV5-1 | CASSLDYTDTQYF
TRBJ1-1 | 18 | TRBV14 | CASSQGVGDRPHITEAFF